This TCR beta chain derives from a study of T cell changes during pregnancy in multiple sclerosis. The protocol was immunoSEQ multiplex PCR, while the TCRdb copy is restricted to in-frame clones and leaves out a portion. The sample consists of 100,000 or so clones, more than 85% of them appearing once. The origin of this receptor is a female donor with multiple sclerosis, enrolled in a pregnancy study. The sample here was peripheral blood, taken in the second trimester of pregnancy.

The DNA of the CDR3 is TGTGCCAGCAGCCCACGTAGCGGGATCACAGATACGCAGTATTTT. Translating gives CASSPRSGITDTQYF. The gene calls are TRBV11-2 and TRBJ2-3, with 8 nucleotides matching TRBD2. Germline values: CDR1 SGHAT, CDR2 FQNNGV. This CDR3 spans 15 amino acids. The J segment lost 2 bases and the V segment lost 5 bases, leaving 6 bases of the junction unmatched.